The sequence of this T cell receptor beta chain was determined in a study of control samples from healthy donors and cancer patients. Per germline, CDR1 SGDLS and CDR2 YYNGEE. This CDR3 is 16 amino acids long. Deletions cut 1 base from V and 1 base from J, with 11 bases between. TCRdb keeps only in-frame clones here, not all; method: immunoSEQ multiplex PCR. This sample has tens of thousands of clones, with roughly 90% found just once. The chain employs TRBV9 and TRBJ2-2; D is unresolved. The sequenced material came from PBMCs. The source of this sequence is a woman in her sixties or seventies with head and neck cancer. CDR3 residues: CASSVMIPENTGELFF. The CDR3 DNA is TGTGCCAGCAGCGTAATGATCCCAGAGAACACCGGGGAGCTGTTTTTT.